Listed below are T cell receptor beta chains from one sample, sequenced in a study of blood T cell repertoires in COVID-19. The table came from immunoSEQ multiplex PCR; TCRdb's copy has only in-frame clones and leaves some out. The sample includes under 200,000 clones, 84% seen only once; the top ten take 3% to 3.5%. Sequencing input: PBMCs or T cells enriched from blood (not recorded which). Receptor source: a woman in her 30s who had been exposed to COVID-19. Each CDR3 is given with its conserved first and last residue. Fields, in order: D gene, clone size, V gene, J gene, CDR3 DNA, CDR3 protein. The D gene is left open where the match is weak. Size values are once, few and many counts, or a class for expanded clones, and some rows have none.

-	-	TRBV29-1	TRBJ1-2	TGCAGCGTTGAAGATGCGACAACTAACTATGGCTACACCTTC	CSVEDATTNYGYTF
TRBD1	once	TRBV29-1	TRBJ1-1	TGCAGCGTTTCTGGGGACAGGGGGCGAACTGAAGCTTTCTTT	CSVSGDRGRTEAFF
-	once	TRBV12-3/TRBV12-4	TRBJ1-5	TGTGCCAGCAGTTTAGGGGAGGGACAGCCCCAGCATTTT	CASSLGEGQPQHF
-	once	TRBV12-2	TRBJ1-2	TGTGCAAGACGTGAGCCAGAGGCCTATGGCTACACCTTC	CARREPEAYGYTF
-	-	TRBV19	TRBJ1-2	TGTGCCAGTAGTATCGGGGACTATGGCTACACCTTC	CASSIGDYGYTF
TRBD1	once	TRBV7-6	TRBJ1-3	TGTGCCAGCAGCCAGGGGGAAACTGGAAACACCATATATTTT	CASSQGETGNTIYF
-	-	TRBV5-5	TRBJ1-2	TGTGCCAGCAGCTTGGACATGAACTATGGCTACACCTTC	CASSLDMNYGYTF
-	-	TRBV6-2/TRBV6-3	TRBJ1-2	TGTGCCAGCAGCAGGGCCCTCGGCGGGTTCGGCTACACCTTC	CASSRALGGFGYTF
-	-	TRBV4-3	TRBJ1-1	TGCGCCAGCAGCACCCTCGAAGGGGCTGTGACTGAAGCTTTCTTT	CASSTLEGAVTEAFF
-	few	TRBV7-3	TRBJ2-5	TGTGCCAGCAGCAGAGGAGATAGGGAGACCCAGTACTTC	CASSRGDRETQYF
-	-	TRBV30	TRBJ1-1	TGTGCCTGGAATACGGAGACGGTGAACACTGAAGCTTTCTTT	CAWNTETVNTEAFF
TRBD1	-	TRBV4-3	TRBJ1-2	TGCGCCAGCAGCCAAGTCCCGGGACAGCGAAACTATGGCTACACCTTC	CASSQVPGQRNYGYTF
-	-	TRBV3-1/TRBV3-2	TRBJ1-6	TGTGCCAGCAGCCACCGGTTGGAGGGGAATTCACCCCTCCACTTT	CASSHRLEGNSPLHF
-	once	TRBV2	TRBJ1-5	TGTGCCAGCAGTGCATCGACAAGAAATCAGCCCCAGCATTTT	CASSASTRNQPQHF
-	-	TRBV19	TRBJ1-6	TGTGCCAGTAATAAGACACCAAGCTCCTATAATTCACCCCTCCACTTT	CASNKTPSSYNSPLHF
TRBD1	-	TRBV7-9	TRBJ1-1	TGTGCCAGCAGCTTAGGGCCCGGGGACAGAAACACTGAAGCTTTCTTT	CASSLGPGDRNTEAFF
-	-	TRBV19	TRBJ2-7	TGTGCCAGTAGTATAGGGGCAGATTCCTACGAGCAGTACTTC	CASSIGADSYEQYF
-	few	TRBV27	TRBJ2-7	TGTGCCAGCAGTTTGTACGTCGGGTACGAGCAGTACTTC	CASSLYVGYEQYF
-	-	TRBV21-1	TRBJ1-5	TGTGCCAGCAGTAACTACCTTCGGACACGGACCCCTTATAGCAATCAGCCCCAGCATTTT	CASSNYLRTRTPYSNQPQHF
-	once	TRBV4-1	TRBJ1-3	TGCGCCAGCAGCCAGGCTCCGGCAGGTTACTCTGGAAACACCATATATTTT	CASSQAPAGYSGNTIYF
-	-	TRBV6-5	TRBJ1-2	TGTGCCAGCAGCTCCAACGGGGTCGCTCCCTTCTACACCTTC	CASSSNGVAPFYTF
-	once	TRBV3-1/TRBV3-2	TRBJ2-7	TGTGCCAGCAGCCAACCTGGACAGACCTACGAGCAGTACTTC	CASSQPGQTYEQYF
-	few	TRBV15	TRBJ1-1	TGTGCCACCAGCAGAGGAGAGATCACTGAAGCTTTCTTT	CATSRGEITEAFF
TRBD1	-	TRBV16	TRBJ1-5	TGTGCCAGCAGCCGGGGAAGGGGGCAGGATCAGCCCCAGCATTTT	CASSRGRGQDQPQHF
-	-	TRBV7-2	TRBJ2-1	TGTGCCAGCAGCTTGACTATGCAGTTCAATGAGCAGTTCTTC	CASSLTMQFNEQFF
TRBD2	few	TRBV5-5	TRBJ2-7	TGTGCCAGCAGCCTTTCCAGCGGGGGAGGTTCTCCAAACTACGAGCAGTACTTC	CASSLSSGGGSPNYEQYF
-	-	TRBV5-3	TRBJ1-2	TGTGCCAGAAGCTTGGCGAGCGGATCTTATGGCTACACCTTC	CARSLASGSYGYTF
TRBD1	-	TRBV30	TRBJ2-2	TGTGCCTGGAGTGGGGACAGGGTCTTGACCGGGGAGCTGTTTTTT	CAWSGDRVLTGELFF
TRBD1	-	TRBV6-1	TRBJ2-1	TGTGCCAGCAGTGATACCGGGACAGGGCATGGTGAGCAGTTCTTC	CASSDTGTGHGEQFF
TRBD1	few	TRBV5-5	TRBJ1-2	TGTGCCAGCAGCATGGGGGACAGTGGGCCTAGTGGCTACACCTTC	CASSMGDSGPSGYTF
-	-	TRBV4-3	TRBJ1-2	TGCGCCAGCAGCCAAGAGAGGGCAGGCGCGGGATATGGCTACACCTTC	CASSQERAGAGYGYTF
-	once	TRBV9	TRBJ1-1	TGTGCCAGCAGCCCCGAAAGGACAGTCGTAGCTCACACTGAAGCTTTCTTT	CASSPERTVVAHTEAFF
TRBD1	-	TRBV12-3/TRBV12-4	TRBJ1-2	TGTGCCACAGGGGGCCCGGCTAACTATGGCTACACCTTC	CATGGPANYGYTF
-	few	TRBV19	TRBJ2-2	TGTGCCAGTAGTATGACCGGGAGCACCGGGGAGCTGTTTTTT	CASSMTGSTGELFF
-	few	TRBV27	TRBJ1-4	TGTGCCAGCAGTTTCTATGAAAAACTGTTTTTT	CASSFYEKLFF
TRBD2	-	TRBV14	TRBJ2-7	TGTGCCAGCAGCCAAGGGCTTCGCGGGGGGGGATACGAGCAGTACTTC	CASSQGLRGGGYEQYF
TRBD2	-	TRBV20-1	TRBJ2-1	TGCAGTGCTAGTGTGAGAGCTAGCGGGGGGGCCCGATTAACAGAGTTCTTC	CSASVRASGGARLTEFF
-	-	TRBV6-2/TRBV6-3	TRBJ2-3	TGTGCCAGCAGCCCTATCGGGTATGGAGATACGCAGTATTTT	CASSPIGYGDTQYF
TRBD1	-	TRBV30	TRBJ2-5	TGTGCCTGGAGCCGATATCGAGGACAGGGGCAAGAGACCCAGTACTTC	CAWSRYRGQGQETQYF
-	-	TRBV7-8	TRBJ1-1	TGTGCCAGCAGCTTAGCTATGGGGCTGGGGATGAACACTGAAGCTTTCTTT	CASSLAMGLGMNTEAFF
-	-	TRBV7-6	TRBJ1-1	TGTGCCAGCAGCTTAGCTCCGAGCCTGAACACTGAAGCTTTCTTT	CASSLAPSLNTEAFF
-	-	TRBV24-1	TRBJ1-1	TGTGCCACCAGTGAGGCGGGGGACACTGAAGCTTTCTTT	CATSEAGDTEAFF
TRBD1	few	TRBV3-1/TRBV3-2	TRBJ1-2	TGTGCCAGCAGCCCGGCCAGGGGGCCCTATGGCTACACCTTC	CASSPARGPYGYTF
TRBD2	-	TRBV7-2	TRBJ2-3	TGTGCCAGCAGCTTAGGAGCGGGGGTCGACACAGATACGCAGTATTTT	CASSLGAGVDTDTQYF
-	-	TRBV12-3/TRBV12-4	TRBJ1-1	TGTGCCAGCAGTTTATCTCCGGACACTGAAGCTTTCTTT	CASSLSPDTEAFF
-	once	TRBV7-8	TRBJ1-2	TGTGCCAGCAGCCCCCCAGACAGCAACAGGAGGGCCTATGGCTACACCTTC	CASSPPDSNRRAYGYTF